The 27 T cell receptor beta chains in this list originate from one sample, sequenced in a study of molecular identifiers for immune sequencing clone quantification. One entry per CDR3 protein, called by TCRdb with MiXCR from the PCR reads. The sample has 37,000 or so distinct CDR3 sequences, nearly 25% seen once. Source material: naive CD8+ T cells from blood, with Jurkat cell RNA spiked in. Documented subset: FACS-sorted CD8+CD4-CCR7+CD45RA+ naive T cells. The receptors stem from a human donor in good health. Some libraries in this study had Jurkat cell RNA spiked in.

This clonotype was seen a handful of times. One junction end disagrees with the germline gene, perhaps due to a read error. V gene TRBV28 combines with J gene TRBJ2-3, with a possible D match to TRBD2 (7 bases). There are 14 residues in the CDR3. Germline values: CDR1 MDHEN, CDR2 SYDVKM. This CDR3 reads CASSDGGPTNTQYF. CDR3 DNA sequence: TGTGCCAGCAGTGACGGGGGGCCCACAAATACGCAGTATTTT.

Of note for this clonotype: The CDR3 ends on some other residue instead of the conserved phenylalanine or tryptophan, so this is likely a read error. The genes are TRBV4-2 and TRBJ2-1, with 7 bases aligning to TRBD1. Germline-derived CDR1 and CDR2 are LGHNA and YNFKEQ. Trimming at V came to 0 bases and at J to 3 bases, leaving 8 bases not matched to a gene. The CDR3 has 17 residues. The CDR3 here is CASSQDLRQGFYNEQFL. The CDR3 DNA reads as TGTGCCAGCAGCCAAGATTTGAGACAGGGATTCTACAATGAGCAGTTCCTC.

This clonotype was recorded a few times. The CDR3 bases are TGCAGTGCTAGGGAGTGGCTAGCGCACAATGAGCAGTTCTTC. Translation gives CSAREWLAHNEQFF. The V gene is TRBV20-1, the J gene TRBJ2-1, with a tentative D call TRBD2 (6 bases). The V end lost 3 bases, the J end lost 5 bases, and 14 bases lay between the germline ends. CDR3 length equals 14 residues. Germline-derived CDR1 and CDR2 are DFQATT and SNEGSKA (reference sequence).

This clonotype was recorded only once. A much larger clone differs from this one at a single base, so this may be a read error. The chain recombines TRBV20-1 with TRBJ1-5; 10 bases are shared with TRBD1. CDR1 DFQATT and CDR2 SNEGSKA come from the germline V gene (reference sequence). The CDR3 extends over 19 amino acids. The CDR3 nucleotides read TGCAGTGCTAGAGGGTCTTTCGGGACAGGGGTTTTGAGCAATCAGCCCCGGCATTTT. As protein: CSARGSFGTGVLSNQPRHF.

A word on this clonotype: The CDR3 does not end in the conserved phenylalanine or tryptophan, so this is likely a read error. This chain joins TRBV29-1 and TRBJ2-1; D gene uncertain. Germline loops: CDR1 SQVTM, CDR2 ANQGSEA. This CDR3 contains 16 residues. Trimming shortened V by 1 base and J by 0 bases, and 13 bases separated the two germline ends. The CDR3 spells CSVEAATLHSYNEQFL. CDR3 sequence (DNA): TGCAGCGTTGAAGCCGCAACATTACACTCCTACAATGAGCAGTTCTTG.

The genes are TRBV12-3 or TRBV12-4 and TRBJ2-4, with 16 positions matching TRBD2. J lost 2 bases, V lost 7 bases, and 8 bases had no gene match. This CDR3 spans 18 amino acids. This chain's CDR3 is CASNTGTSGGGPKNIQYF. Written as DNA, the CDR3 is TGTGCCAGCAATACCGGGACTAGCGGGGGGGGGCCCAAAAACATTCAGTACTTC.

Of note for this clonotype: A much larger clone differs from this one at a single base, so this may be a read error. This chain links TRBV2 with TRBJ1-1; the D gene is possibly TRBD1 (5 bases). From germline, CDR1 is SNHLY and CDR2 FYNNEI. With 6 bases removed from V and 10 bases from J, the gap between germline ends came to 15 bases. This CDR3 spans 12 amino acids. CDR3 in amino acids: CASRAEGLGAFF. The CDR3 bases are TGTGCCAGCAGAGCAGAGGGACTTGGAGCTTTCTTT. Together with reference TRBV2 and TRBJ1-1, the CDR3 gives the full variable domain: EPEVTQTPSHQVTQMGQEVILRCVPISNHLYFYWYRQILGQKVEFLVSFYNNEISEKSEIFDDQFSVERPDGSNFTLKIRSTKLEDSAMYFCASRAEGLGAFFGQGTRLTVV.

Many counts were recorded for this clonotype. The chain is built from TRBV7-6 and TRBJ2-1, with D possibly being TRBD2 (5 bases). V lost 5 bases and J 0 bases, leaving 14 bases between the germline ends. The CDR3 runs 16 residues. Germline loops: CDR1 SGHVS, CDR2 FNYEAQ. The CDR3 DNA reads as TGTGCCAGCAGCCCTTCAGGAGGACGCTCCTACAATGAGCAGTTCTTC. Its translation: CASSPSGGRSYNEQFF.

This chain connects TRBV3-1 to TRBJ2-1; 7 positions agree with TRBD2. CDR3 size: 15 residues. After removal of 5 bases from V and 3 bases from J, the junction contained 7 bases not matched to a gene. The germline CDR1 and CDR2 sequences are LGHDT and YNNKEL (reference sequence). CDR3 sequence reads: CASSYPSGIYNEQFF. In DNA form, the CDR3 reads TGTGCCAGCAGCTACCCTAGCGGTATCTACAATGAGCAGTTCTTC.

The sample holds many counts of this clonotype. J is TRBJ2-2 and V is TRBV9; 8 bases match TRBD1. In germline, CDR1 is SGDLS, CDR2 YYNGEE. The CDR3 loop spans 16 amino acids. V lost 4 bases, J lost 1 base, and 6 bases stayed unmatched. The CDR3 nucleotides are TGTGCCAGCAGCCCTCACAGGGGGGAGAACACCGGGGAGCTGTTTTTT. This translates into CASSPHRGENTGELFF.

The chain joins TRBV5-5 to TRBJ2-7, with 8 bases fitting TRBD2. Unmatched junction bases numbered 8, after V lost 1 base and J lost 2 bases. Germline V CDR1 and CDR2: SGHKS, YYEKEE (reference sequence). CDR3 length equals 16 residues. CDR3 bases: TGTGCCAGCAGCTTGCACGGGGGGGGCCCCGCCTACGAGCAGTACTTC. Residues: CASSLHGGGPAYEQYF.

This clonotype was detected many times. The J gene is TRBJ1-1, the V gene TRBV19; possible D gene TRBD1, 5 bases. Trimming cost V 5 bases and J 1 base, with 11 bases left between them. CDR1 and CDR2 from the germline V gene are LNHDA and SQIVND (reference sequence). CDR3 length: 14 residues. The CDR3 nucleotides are TGTGCCAGTAGTTCACAGGAAACGAACACTGAAGCTTTCTTT. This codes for CASSSQETNTEAFF.

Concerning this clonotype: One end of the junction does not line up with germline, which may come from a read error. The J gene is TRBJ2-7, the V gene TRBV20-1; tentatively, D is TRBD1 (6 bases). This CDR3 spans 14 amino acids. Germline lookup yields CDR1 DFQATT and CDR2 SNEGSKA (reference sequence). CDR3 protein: CSADGQLPSYGQYF. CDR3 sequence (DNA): TGCAGTGCGGACGGACAGTTACCCTCCTACGGGCAGTACTTC.

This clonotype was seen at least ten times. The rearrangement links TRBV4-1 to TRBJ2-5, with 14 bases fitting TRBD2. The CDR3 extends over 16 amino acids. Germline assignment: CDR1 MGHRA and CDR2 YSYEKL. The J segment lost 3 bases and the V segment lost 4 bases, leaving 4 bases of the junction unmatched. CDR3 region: CASSPQGLAGEETQYF. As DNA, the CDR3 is TGCGCCAGCAGCCCGCAGGGACTAGCGGGGGAAGAGACCCAGTACTTC.

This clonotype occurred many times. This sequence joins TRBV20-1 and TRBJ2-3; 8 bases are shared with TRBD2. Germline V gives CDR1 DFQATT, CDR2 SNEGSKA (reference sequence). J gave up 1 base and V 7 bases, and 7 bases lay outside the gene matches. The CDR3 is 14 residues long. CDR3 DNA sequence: TGCAGTGGTAGCGGGGCTCGTGGCACAGATACGCAGTATTTT. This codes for CSGSGARGTDTQYF.

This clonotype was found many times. CDR3 nucleotide sequence: TGTGCCAGCAGCTTGGCCGTTGGACAGGTCTCCTACGAGCAGTACTTC. Residues: CASSLAVGQVSYEQYF. The rearrangement joins TRBV5-6 to TRBJ2-7; TRBD1 matches at 7 bases. This CDR3 is built from 16 residues. Germline V lookup: CDR1 SGHDT, CDR2 YYEEEE. V lost 0 bases and J lost 0; bases outside the gene matches: 6.

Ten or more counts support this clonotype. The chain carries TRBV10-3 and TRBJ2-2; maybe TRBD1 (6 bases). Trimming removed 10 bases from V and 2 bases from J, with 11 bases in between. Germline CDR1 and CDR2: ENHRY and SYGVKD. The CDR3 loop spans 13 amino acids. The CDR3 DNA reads TGTGCCACGGAACAGGGAAACACCGGGGAGCTGTTTTTT. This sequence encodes CATEQGNTGELFF.

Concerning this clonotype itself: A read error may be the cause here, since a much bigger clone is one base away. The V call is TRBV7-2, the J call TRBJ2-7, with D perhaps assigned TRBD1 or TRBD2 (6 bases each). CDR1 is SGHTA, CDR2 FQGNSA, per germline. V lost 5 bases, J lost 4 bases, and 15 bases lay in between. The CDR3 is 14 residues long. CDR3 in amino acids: CASSEPGAAYEQYF. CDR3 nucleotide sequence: TGTGCCAGCAGCGAACCGGGGGCTGCTTACGAGCAGTACTTC.

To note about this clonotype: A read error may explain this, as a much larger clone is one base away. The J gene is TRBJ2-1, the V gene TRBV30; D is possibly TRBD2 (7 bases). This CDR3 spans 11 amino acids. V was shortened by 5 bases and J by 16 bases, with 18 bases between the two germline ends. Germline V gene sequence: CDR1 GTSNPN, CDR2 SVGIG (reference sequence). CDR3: CAWGLGRGGFF. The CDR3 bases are TGTGCCTGGGGTCTAGGCCGCGGGGGCTTCTTC. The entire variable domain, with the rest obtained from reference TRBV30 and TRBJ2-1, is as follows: SQTIHQWPATLVQPVGSPLSLECTVEGTSNPNLYWYRQAAGRGLQLLFYSVGIGQISSEVPQNLSASRPQDRQFILSSKKLLLSDSGFYLCAWGLGRGGFFGPGTRLTVL.

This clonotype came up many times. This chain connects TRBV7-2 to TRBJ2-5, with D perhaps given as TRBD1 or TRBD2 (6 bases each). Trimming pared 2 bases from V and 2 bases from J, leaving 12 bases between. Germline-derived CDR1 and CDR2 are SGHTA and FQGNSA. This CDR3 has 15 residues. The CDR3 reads CASSLLRGRQETQYF. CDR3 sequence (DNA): TGTGCCAGCAGCTTACTCCGGGGGCGGCAAGAGACCCAGTACTTC.

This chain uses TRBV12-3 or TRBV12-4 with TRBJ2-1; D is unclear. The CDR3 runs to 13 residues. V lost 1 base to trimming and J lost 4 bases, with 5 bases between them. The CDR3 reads CASSLGIYNEQFF. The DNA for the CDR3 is TGTGCCAGCAGTTTAGGGATATACAATGAGCAGTTCTTC.

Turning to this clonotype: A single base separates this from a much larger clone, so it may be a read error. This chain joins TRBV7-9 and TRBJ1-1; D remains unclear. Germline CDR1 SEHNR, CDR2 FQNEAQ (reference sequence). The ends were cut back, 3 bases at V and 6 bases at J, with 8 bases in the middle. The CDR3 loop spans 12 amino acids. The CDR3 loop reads CASSFWGAEAFF. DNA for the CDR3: TGTGCCAGCAGCTTTTGGGGAGCTGAAGCTTTCTTT.

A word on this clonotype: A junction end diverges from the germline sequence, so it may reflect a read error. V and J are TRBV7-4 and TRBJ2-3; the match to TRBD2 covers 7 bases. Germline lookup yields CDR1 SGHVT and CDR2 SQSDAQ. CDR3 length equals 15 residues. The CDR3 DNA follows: TGTGCCAGCTCCCGGGATAGGGAGGGTGCAGAAACGCTGTATTTT. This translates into CASSRDREGAETLYF.

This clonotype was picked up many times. CDR3 bases: TGTGCCAGCAGTTTACAGGAAGGGGCCAACGTCCTGACTTTC. Its protein is CASSLQEGANVLTF. This chain uses TRBV12-3 or TRBV12-4 with TRBJ2-6; D is uncertain. The CDR3 spans 14 residues. With 2 bases removed from V and 4 bases from J, the gap between germline ends came to 6 bases.

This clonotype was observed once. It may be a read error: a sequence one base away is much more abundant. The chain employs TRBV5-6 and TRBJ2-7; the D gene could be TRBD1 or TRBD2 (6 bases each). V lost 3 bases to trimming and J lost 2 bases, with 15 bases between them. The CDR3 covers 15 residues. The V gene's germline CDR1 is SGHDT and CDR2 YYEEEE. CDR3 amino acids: CASSSEGGVTYEQYF. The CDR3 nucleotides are TGTGCCAGCAGCTCGGAGGGGGGAGTGACCTACGAGCAGTACTTC.

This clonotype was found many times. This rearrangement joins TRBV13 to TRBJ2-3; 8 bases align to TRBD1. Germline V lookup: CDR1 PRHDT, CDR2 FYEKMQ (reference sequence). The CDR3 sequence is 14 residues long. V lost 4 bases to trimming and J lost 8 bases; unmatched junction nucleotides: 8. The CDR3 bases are TGTGCCAGCAGCTCTCTTACAGGGGGAGGTACGCAGTATTTT. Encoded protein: CASSSLTGGGTQYF.

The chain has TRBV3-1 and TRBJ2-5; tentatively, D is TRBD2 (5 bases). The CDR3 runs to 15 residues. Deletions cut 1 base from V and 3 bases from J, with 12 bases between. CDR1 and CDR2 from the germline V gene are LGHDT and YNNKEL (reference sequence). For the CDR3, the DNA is TGTGCCAGCAGCCAAGGTTTGAGGGTCGAAGAGACCCAGTACTTC. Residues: CASSQGLRVEETQYF.